The 21 T cell receptor beta chains listed next were all sequenced from one sample in a study of T cell responses to AZD1222 COVID-19 vaccine. Produced via immunoSEQ multiplex PCR; TCRdb's table is partial and in-frame only. Among about 130,000 clones listed, roughly 92% were seen once. The sample consisted of peripheral blood, taken 28 days after the second AZD1222 dose. These receptors were obtained from an adult who received the AZD1222 COVID-19 vaccine.

The V gene is TRBV6-4, the J gene TRBJ2-3, with D possibly matching TRBD1 (5 bases). The V end was cut by 5 bases, the J end by 1 base, with 10 bases between. Germline V gene lookup returns CDR1 MRHNA and CDR2 SNTAGT. The CDR3 is 14 residues long. The CDR3 is CASSSGFGTDTQYF. The CDR3 DNA reads as TGTGCCAGCAGTTCAGGGTTCGGCACAGATACGCAGTATTTT.

V and J are TRBV3-1 (or the pseudogene TRBV3-2) and TRBJ2-5; D could derive from TRBD1 or TRBD2 (6 bases each). The germline gives CDR1 LGHDT, CDR2 YNNKEL (reference sequence). Trimming cost V 2 bases and J 4 bases, with 11 bases left between them. This CDR3 contains 14 residues. CDR3 amino acids: CASSQSGGRETQYF. CDR3 DNA: TGTGCCAGCAGCCAAAGTGGGGGGCGAGAGACCCAGTACTTC.

The V and J genes are TRBV19 and TRBJ1-2; D is unresolved. The CDR3 is 14 residues long. The germline gives CDR1 LNHDA, CDR2 SQIVND (reference sequence). The germline V and J ends were trimmed by 7 bases and 5 bases, with 17 bases remaining between them. CDR3 residues: CASTDDPAIYGYTF. The DNA for the CDR3 is TGTGCCAGTACCGACGACCCGGCCATATATGGCTACACCTTC.

The chain joins TRBV6-4 to TRBJ2-1; perhaps TRBD2 as D (6 bases). V shed 2 bases and J shed 1 base, with 9 bases lying between them. CDR3 length: 15 amino acids. CDR1 is MRHNA, CDR2 SNTAGT, per germline. CDR3: CASSDMLASYNEQFF. In DNA, the CDR3 is TGTGCCAGCAGTGACATGCTAGCGTCCTACAATGAGCAGTTCTTC.

The chain links TRBV7-2 to TRBJ2-3; no firm D call. The CDR3 spans 13 residues. The germline gives CDR1 SGHTA, CDR2 FQGNSA. V was cut by 5 bases and J by 2 bases, with 8 bases left in between. CDR3 protein: CASSGPATDTQYF. The CDR3 coding sequence is TGTGCCAGCAGCGGGCCGGCCACAGATACGCAGTATTTT.

CDR3 loop: CASSPGRISGNTIYF. The CDR3 DNA reads as TGTGCCAGCAGCCCGGGACGAATCTCTGGAAACACCATATATTTT. The chain has TRBV4-2 and TRBJ1-3; possible D gene TRBD1, 5 bases. This CDR3 has 15 residues. Germline V CDR1 and CDR2: LGHNA, YNFKEQ. V lost 4 bases and J 0 bases, leaving 10 bases between the germline ends.

The V call is TRBV7-2, the J call TRBJ2-3, with 7 bases that match TRBD1. The CDR3 length is 15 residues. The ends lost 4 bases at V and 1 base at J; junction bases unmatched: 5. The germline V gene has CDR1 SGHTA and CDR2 FQGNSA. CDR3 bases: TGTGCCAGCAGCTCGTACAGGGGAGGCACAGATACGCAGTATTTT. Translating it yields CASSSYRGGTDTQYF.

This clone showed up many times. The chain links TRBV27 to TRBJ1-5; D unclear. The CDR3 extends over 14 amino acids. Germline values: CDR1 MNHEY, CDR2 SMNVEV (reference sequence). The V end lost 8 bases, the J end lost 3 bases, and 14 bases lay between the germline ends. In DNA, the CDR3 is TGTGCCAGCCGCGTAAGGGCGTCCAATCAGCCCCAGCATTTT. Protein: CASRVRASNQPQHF.

A word on this clone: Different DNA sequences within this sample yield the same CDR3. This chain uses TRBV29-1 with TRBJ1-1; D ambiguous. The CDR3 length is 11 residues. V was trimmed by 3 bases and J by 4 bases, leaving 6 bases between them. Germline lookup yields CDR1 SQVTM and CDR2 ANQGSEA. CDR3 DNA sequence: TGCAGCGTTGAGGAGGGCACTGAAGCTTTCTTT. This codes for CSVEEGTEAFF.

The rearrangement uses TRBV6-1 and TRBJ2-7; perhaps D is TRBD1 or TRBD2 (7 bases each). V lost 3 bases, J lost 4 bases, and 13 bases lay in between. CDR1 is MNHNS and CDR2 is SASEGT in the germline V gene. The CDR3 is 14 residues long. CDR3: CASSDAGGGYEQYF. The CDR3 nucleotides are TGTGCCAGCAGTGACGCAGGGGGGGGTTACGAGCAGTACTTC.

The CDR3: CASSLGPSDTQYF. In nucleotides, the CDR3 is TGTGCCAGCAGCTTAGGGCCCTCAGATACGCAGTATTTT. This chain connects TRBV7-9 to TRBJ2-3; D is uncertain. The CDR3 sequence is 13 residues long. CDR1 and CDR2 (germline): SEHNR, FQNEAQ (reference sequence). V lost 1 base, J lost 4 bases, and 6 bases lay in between.

The chain's CDR3 is CASSPDPASFTEAFF. CDR3 coding DNA: TGCGCCAGCAGCCCTGACCCGGCGTCGTTCACTGAAGCTTTCTTT. The chain joins TRBV5-1 to TRBJ1-1; D not resolved. V was shortened by 4 bases and J by 4 bases, with 17 bases between the two germline ends. Germline V CDR1 and CDR2: SGHRS, YFSETQ. The CDR3 consists of 15 residues.

The CDR3 protein is CASSTRTGAYEQYF. CDR3 sequence (DNA): TGTGCCAGTAGTACACGGACAGGAGCCTACGAGCAGTACTTC. The chain couples TRBV19 to TRBJ2-7; 7 bases align to TRBD1. CDR1 is LNHDA and CDR2 is SQIVND in the germline V gene (reference sequence). Germline trimming cut 4 bases from V and 2 bases from J; bases unmatched to any gene: 5. CDR3 length equals 14 residues.

In its sample, this clone was seen once. The chain joins TRBV25-1 to TRBJ1-5; 9 bases agree with TRBD1. This CDR3 contains 14 residues. V shed 3 bases, J shed 6 bases, and the junction held 3 bases outside the gene matches. Germline CDR1 is MGHDK and CDR2 is SYGVNS. DNA of the CDR3: TGTGCCAGCAGTGAGGGGACAGGGAGTCAGCCCCAGCATTTT. Its translation: CASSEGTGSQPQHF.

The chain is built from TRBV29-1 and TRBJ2-7, with D possibly being TRBD1 (6 bases). The CDR3 runs to 12 residues. Germline V gives CDR1 SQVTM, CDR2 ANQGSEA. V was trimmed by 7 bases and J by 0 bases, leaving 10 bases between them. The CDR3 region is CSARDNSYEQYF. The CDR3 DNA reads as TGCAGCGCTAGGGACAACTCCTACGAGCAGTACTTC.

The chain employs TRBV30 and TRBJ1-1, with TRBD1 as a possible D gene (5 bases). The CDR3 is 16 amino acids. The germline CDR1 and CDR2 sequences are GTSNPN and SVGIG (reference sequence). Trimming removed 2 bases at V and 4 bases at J, with 20 bases between. CDR3 in amino acids: CAWSYLGGVMGTEAFF. The CDR3 DNA sequence: TGTGCCTGGAGTTACTTGGGGGGAGTCATGGGCACTGAAGCTTTCTTT.

The chain recombines TRBV12-3 or TRBV12-4 with TRBJ1-2; 10 bases map to TRBD1. The length of the CDR3 is 13 residues. V lost 5 bases to trimming and J lost 9 bases; unmatched junction nucleotides: 6. The CDR3 loop reads CASSLGQGRRYTF. The CDR3 DNA sequence: TGTGCCAGCAGTCTGGGACAGGGGAGACGCTACACCTTC.

The chain links TRBV9 to TRBJ2-1, with D possibly being TRBD2 (5 bases). V was cut by 0 bases and J by 7 bases, with 20 bases left in between. The germline gives CDR1 SGDLS, CDR2 YYNGEE. This CDR3 spans 17 amino acids. The CDR3 DNA sequence: TGTGCCAGCAGCGTAGAGCCTCGACTACTGTTGCATAATGAGCAGTTCTTC. Translated: CASSVEPRLLLHNEQFF. The entire variable domain, with the rest obtained from reference TRBV9 and TRBJ2-1, is as follows: DSGVTQTPKHLITATGQRVTLRCSPRSGDLSVYWYQQSLDQGLQFLIQYYNGEERAKGNILERFSAQQFPDLHSELNLSSLELGDSALYFCASSVEPRLLLHNEQFFGPGTRLTVL.

This clone was found a few times. The V gene is TRBV7-9, the J gene TRBJ1-2; D ambiguous. V lost 4 bases and J lost 1, with 19 bases in between. Germline V gives CDR1 SEHNR, CDR2 FQNEAQ (reference sequence). The CDR3 runs to 17 residues. This CDR3 reads CASSSYSRVPINYGYTF. The CDR3 DNA follows: TGTGCCAGCAGCTCCTACAGCCGGGTTCCAATTAACTATGGCTACACCTTC.

This chain connects TRBV28 to TRBJ2-1; 9 bases map to TRBD2. Germline loops: CDR1 MDHEN, CDR2 SYDVKM. V lost 5 bases and J lost 7; bases outside the gene matches: 9. CDR3 length: 15 residues. In DNA form, the CDR3 reads TGTGCCAGCAGTACCACGGGACTAGCAGATAATGAGCAGTTCTTC. Amino acid sequence: CASSTTGLADNEQFF.

The chain recombines TRBV6-2 or TRBV6-3 with TRBJ2-1; a possible D gene is TRBD2 (7 bases). CDR1 and CDR2 (germline): MNHEY, SVGEGT. There are 15 residues in the CDR3. V was pared by 2 bases and J by 3 bases, with 11 bases between. Written as DNA, the CDR3 is TGTGCCAGCAGTTACGAGGGGGGGTTCTACAATGAGCAGTTCTTC. Its protein is CASSYEGGFYNEQFF.